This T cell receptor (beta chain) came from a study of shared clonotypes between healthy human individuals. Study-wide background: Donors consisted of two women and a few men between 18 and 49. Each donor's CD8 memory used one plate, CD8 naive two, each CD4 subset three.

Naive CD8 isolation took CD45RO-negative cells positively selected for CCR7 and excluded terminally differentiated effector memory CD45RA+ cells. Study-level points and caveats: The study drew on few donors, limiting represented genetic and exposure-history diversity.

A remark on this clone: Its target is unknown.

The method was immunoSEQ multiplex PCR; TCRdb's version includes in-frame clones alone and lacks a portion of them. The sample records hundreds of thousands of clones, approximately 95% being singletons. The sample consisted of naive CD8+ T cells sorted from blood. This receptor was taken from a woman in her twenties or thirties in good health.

In DNA, the CDR3 is TGCGCCAGCGGGAGGGGGGGCGGCACTGAAGCTTTCTTT. Amino acid sequence: CASGRGGGTEAFF. This chain joins TRBV23-1 and TRBJ1-1; the D gene is possibly TRBD1 (6 bases). TRBV23-1 is treated as an ORF (open reading frame) with a function not yet certain. Deletions cut 8 bases from V and 4 bases from J, with 14 bases between. The CDR3 totals 13 residues.